This T cell receptor beta chain was found in a study of cytomegalovirus exposure and HLA in healthy donors. As concerns this clone: Antigen: not known.

Study-level points and caveats: It was 150 to 200 TCR beta chains that were listed as cytomegalovirus-associated. TCR beta V- and J-gene trimming, according to a later analysis, was linked to a missense DCLRE1C variant.

Primers for the PCR totalled 60 Vbeta and 13 Jbeta. The table came from immunoSEQ multiplex PCR; TCRdb's copy has only in-frame clones and leaves some out. Recorded here are under 200,000 clones; the top ten clones represent approximately 0.8%. The V gene's germline CDR1 is MGHRA and CDR2 YSYEKL. The junction had 3 bases not matched to a gene; V was cut back by 2 bases and J by 2 bases. The CDR3 sequence is 14 residues long. Sequences were obtained from PBMCs. This sequence originates from a woman between 18 and 29 years old in good health and CMV-seropositive. The V and J genes are TRBV4-1 and TRBJ2-7; 7 bases are shared with TRBD1. CDR3 DNA sequence: TGCGCCAGCAGCCAAAACAGGGGCCCCTACGAGCAGTACTTC. Amino acid sequence: CASSQNRGPYEQYF.